This T cell receptor (beta chain) is from a study of metastatic and nonmetastatic thyroid tumors. For the study at large: Across blood and tumor or nodule tissue, repertoires from malignant and benign thyroid patients were compared with one another. Study results and limitations: It was reportedly found that TCR beta diversity was significantly higher in malignant thyroid tumors than in benign nodules, a difference seen in both blood and tumor samples.

With respect to this clone: The antigen is unknown.

Using MiXCR, TCRdb re-called clones from the PCR reads. The data show roughly 71,000 clones, 15% to 20% seen once. With 0 bases removed from V and 12 bases from J, the gap between germline ends came to 15 bases. Germline V gene lookup returns CDR1 SGHNT and CDR2 YYREEE (reference sequence). The CDR3 is made up of 13 amino acids. Treatment of any kind had been given to no patient before thyroid surgery. The genes are TRBV5-4 and TRBJ2-5; unclear D gene. The receptor comes from a female donor with papillary thyroid cancer or a benign thyroid nodule (not recorded which). Some clones in this sample may be carry-over from other donors' samples. Input material: blood. CDR3 sequence reads: CASSLDLVEPKYF. CDR3 coding DNA: TGTGCCAGCAGCTTGGACCTAGTGGAACCCAAGTACTTC.